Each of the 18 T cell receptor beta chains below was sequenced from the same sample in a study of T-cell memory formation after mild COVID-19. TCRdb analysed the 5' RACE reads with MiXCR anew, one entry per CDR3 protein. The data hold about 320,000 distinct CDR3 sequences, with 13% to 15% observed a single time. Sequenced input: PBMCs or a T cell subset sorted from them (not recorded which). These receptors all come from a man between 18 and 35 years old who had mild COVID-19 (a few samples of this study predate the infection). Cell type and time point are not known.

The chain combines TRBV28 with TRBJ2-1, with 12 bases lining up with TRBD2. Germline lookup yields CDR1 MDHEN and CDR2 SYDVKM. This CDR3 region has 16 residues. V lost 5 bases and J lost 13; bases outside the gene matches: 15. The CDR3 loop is CASSQRLAGVRLRQFF. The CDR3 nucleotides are TGTGCCAGCAGTCAAAGACTAGCGGGGGTTAGGTTAAGACAGTTCTTC. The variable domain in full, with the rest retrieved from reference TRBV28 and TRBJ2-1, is DVKVTQSSRYLVKRTGEKVFLECVQDMDHENMFWYRQDPGLGLRLIYFSYDVKMKEKGDIPEGYSVSREKKERFSLILESASTNQTSMYLCASSQRLAGVRLRQFFGPGTRLTVL.

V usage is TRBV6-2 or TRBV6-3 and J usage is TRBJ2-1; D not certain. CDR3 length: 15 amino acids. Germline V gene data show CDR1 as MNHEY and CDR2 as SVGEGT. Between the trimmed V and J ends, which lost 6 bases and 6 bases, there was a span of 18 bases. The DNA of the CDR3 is TGTGCCAGCAGCATGCGGACGACCCCGCCCAATGAGCAGTTCTTC. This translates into CASSMRTTPPNEQFF.

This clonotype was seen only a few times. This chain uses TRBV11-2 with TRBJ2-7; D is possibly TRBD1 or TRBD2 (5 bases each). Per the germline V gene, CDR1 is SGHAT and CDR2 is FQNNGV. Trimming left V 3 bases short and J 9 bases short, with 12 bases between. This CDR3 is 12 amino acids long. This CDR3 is CASSLGVHGQYF. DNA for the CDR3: TGTGCCAGCAGCTTGGGGGTTCATGGGCAGTACTTC.

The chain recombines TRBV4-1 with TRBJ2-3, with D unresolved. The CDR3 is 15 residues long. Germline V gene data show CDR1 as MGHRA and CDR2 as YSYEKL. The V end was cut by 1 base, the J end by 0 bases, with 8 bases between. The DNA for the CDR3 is TGCGCCAGCAGCCAAGCCGCCGGGAGCACAGATACGCAGTATTTT. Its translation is CASSQAAGSTDTQYF.

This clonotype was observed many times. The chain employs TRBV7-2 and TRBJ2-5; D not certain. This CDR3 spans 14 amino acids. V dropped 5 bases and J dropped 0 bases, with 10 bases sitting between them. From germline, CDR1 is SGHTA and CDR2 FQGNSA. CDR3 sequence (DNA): TGTGCCAGCAGCCGAGAGACGTACCAAGAGACCCAGTACTTC. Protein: CASSRETYQETQYF.

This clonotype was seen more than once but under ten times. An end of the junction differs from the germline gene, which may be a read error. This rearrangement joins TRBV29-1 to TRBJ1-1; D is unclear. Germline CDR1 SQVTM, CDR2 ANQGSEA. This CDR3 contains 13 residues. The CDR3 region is CSVEVRENAEAFF. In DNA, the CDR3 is TGCAGCGTTGAAGTTCGGGAGAACGCTGAAGCTTTCTTT.

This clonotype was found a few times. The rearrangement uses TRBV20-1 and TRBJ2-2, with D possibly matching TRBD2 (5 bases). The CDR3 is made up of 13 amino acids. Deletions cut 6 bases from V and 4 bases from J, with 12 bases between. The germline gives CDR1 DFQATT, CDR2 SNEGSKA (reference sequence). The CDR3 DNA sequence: TGCAGTGCCAGTAGCGTAAGCACCGGGGAGCTGTTTTTT. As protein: CSASSVSTGELFF.

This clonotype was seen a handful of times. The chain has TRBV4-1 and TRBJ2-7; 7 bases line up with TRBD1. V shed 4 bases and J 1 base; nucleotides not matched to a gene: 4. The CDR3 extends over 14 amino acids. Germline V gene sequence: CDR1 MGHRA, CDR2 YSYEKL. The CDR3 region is CASSRGQLSYEQYF. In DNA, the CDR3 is TGCGCCAGCAGCCGGGGACAGCTGTCCTACGAGCAGTACTTC.

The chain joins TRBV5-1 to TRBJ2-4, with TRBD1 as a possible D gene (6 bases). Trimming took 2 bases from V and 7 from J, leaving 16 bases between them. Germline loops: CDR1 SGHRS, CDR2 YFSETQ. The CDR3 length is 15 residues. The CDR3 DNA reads TGCGCCAGCAGCTTAAGCCCGGCAGGGGTCAACATTCAGTACTTC. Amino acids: CASSLSPAGVNIQYF.

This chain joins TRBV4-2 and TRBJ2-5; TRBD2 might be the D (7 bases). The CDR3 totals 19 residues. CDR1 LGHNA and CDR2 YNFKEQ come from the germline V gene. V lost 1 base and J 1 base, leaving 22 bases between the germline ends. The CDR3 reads CASSQGGRGGGIIQETQYF. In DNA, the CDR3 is TGTGCCAGCAGCCAAGGGGGTCGCGGCGGGGGCATAATCCAAGAGACCCAGTACTTC.

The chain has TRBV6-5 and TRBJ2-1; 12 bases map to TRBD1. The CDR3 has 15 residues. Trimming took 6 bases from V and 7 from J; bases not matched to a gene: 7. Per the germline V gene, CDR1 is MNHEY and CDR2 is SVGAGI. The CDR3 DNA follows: TGTGCCAGCAGGGCCGGGACAGGGGGCTTGAATGAGCAGTTCTTC. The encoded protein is CASRAGTGGLNEQFF.

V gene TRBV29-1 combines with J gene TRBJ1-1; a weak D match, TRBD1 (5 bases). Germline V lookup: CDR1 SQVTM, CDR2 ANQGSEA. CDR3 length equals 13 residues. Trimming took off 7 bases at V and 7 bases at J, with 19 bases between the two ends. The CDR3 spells CSAQGPGIFEAFF. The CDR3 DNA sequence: TGCAGCGCCCAGGGTCCGGGGATCTTTGAAGCTTTCTTT.

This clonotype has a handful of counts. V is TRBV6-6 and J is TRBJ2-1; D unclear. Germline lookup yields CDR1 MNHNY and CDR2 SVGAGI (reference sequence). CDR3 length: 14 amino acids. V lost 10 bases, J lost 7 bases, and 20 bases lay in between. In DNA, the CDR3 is TGTGCCATCTCAATTGGGTTAATTTTGAATGAGCAGTTCTTC. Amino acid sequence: CAISIGLILNEQFF.

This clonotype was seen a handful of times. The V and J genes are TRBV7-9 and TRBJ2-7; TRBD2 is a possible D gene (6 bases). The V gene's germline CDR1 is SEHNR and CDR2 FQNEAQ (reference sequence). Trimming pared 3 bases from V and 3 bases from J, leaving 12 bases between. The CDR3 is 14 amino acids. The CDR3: CASSFLGEVYEQYF. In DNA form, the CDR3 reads TGTGCCAGCAGCTTCCTGGGGGAGGTCTACGAGCAGTACTTC.

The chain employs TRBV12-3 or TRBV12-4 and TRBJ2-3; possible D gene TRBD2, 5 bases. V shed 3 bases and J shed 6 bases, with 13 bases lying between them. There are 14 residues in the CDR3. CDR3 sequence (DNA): TGTGCCAGCAGTTTTAGAGGGAGAATGGATACGCAGTATTTT. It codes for CASSFRGRMDTQYF.

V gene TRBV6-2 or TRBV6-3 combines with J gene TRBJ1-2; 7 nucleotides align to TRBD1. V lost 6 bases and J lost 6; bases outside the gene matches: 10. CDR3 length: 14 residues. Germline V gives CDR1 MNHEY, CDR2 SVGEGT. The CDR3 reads CASSRTDREHGYTF. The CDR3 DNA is TGTGCCAGCAGCCGTACCGACAGGGAACATGGCTACACCTTC.

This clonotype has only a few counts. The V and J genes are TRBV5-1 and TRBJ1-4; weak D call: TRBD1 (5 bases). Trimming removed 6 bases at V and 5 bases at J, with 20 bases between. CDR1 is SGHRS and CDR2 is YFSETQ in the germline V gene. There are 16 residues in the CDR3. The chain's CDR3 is CASNPGRGGANEKLFF. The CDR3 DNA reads TGCGCCAGCAACCCAGGGAGGGGTGGGGCGAATGAAAAACTGTTTTTT.

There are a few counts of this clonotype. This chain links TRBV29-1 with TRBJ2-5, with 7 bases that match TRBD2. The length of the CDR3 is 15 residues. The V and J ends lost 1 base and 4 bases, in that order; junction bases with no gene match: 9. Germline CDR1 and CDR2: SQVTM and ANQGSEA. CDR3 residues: CSVEAGRGRGETQYF. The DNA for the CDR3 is TGCAGCGTTGAAGCAGGGCGCGGGAGAGGAGAGACCCAGTACTTC.